This record looks at one TCR beta chain sequence and its context. As yet, its antigen is unknown. This entry belongs to a study of coeliac disease. Study overall: Without high-resolution HLA typing, biased TRBV7-2 usage was queried.

Trimming took off 11 bases at V and 6 bases at J, with 10 bases between the two ends. Germline values: CDR1 ENHRY, CDR2 SYGVKD. The CDR3 length is 11 residues. The table came from immunoSEQ multiplex PCR; TCRdb's copy has only in-frame clones and leaves some out. The table shows about 4,100 clones, with less than 70% occurring only once. Points from the study as a whole: In active celiac disease, intraepithelial and lamina propria TRB and TRG repertoires were less clonal than controls. According to the authors, this method cannot detect gliadin-specific T cells in an unbiased way. Most TRB amino acid sequences occurred in only one sample.

The chain has TRBV10-3 and TRBJ2-2; D possibly corresponds to TRBD1 (6 bases). This clonotype was obtained from a young woman with active celiac disease. The sequencing input was intraepithelial lymphocytes from the gut. The CDR3 DNA reads as TGTGCCGCAAGGGGGTCCGGGGAGCTGTTTTTT. Its protein is CAARGSGELFF.